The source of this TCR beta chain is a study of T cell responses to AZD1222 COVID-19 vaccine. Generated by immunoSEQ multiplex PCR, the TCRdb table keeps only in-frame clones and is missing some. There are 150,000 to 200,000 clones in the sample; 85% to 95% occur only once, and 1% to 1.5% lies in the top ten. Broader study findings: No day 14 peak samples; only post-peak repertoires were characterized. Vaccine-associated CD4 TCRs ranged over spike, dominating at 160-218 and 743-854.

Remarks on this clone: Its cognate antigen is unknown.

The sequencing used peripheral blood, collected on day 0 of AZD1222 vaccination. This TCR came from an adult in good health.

The CDR3 spells CASSQVLAGGPGATDTQYF. For the CDR3, the DNA is TGTGCCAGCAGCCAAGTACTAGCGGGGGGGCCGGGGGCGACAGATACGCAGTATTTT. The chain employs TRBV4-2 and TRBJ2-3, with 13 bases matching TRBD2. Germline CDR1 LGHNA, CDR2 YNFKEQ. V was clipped by 1 base and J by 3 bases; unmatched bases: 10. The CDR3 is made up of 19 amino acids.